The clone carrying this TCR beta chain was seen only a few times. The record originates from a study of CD8+ T cells in alopecia areata. This CDR3 spans 13 amino acids. Trimming took 6 bases from V and 8 from J; bases not matched to a gene: 8. The germline V gene encodes CDR1 SQVTM and CDR2 ANQGSEA. Sequencing used cDNA as its template, made by extracting RNA and reverse transcribing it. Method: immunoSEQ multiplex PCR; TCRdb's copy keeps in-frame clones and lacks some. The sample contains about 210,000 clones, under 70% of which appear only once. Indicated treatment: oral pan-JAK inhibitor, 5-10 mg twice daily.

This specimen was CD4+ T cells sorted from blood, taken at week 4, from a patient treated with tofacitinib. This chain links TRBV29-1 with TRBJ2-1, with 9 bases lining up with TRBD1. This receptor was taken from a human donor with alopecia areata. The CDR3 DNA reads as TGCAGCGTGTGCCGGGACAGGGCCCATGAGCAGTTCTTC. Translating it yields CSVCRDRAHEQFF.